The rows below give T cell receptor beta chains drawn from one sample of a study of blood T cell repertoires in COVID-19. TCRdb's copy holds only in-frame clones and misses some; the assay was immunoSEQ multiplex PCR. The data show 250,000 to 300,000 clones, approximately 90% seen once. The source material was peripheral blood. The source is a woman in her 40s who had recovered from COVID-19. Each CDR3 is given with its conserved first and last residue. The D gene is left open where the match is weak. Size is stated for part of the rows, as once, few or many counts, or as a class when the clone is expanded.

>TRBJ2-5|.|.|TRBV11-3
TGTGCCAGCAGCTTAGATGGCCCGGCGCCGGGGGAGACCCAGTACTTC
CASSLDGPAPGETQYF
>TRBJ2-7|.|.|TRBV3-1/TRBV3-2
TGTGCCAGCAGCCAAGATCTCGGTGGGGCGGCATTC
CASSQDLGGAAF
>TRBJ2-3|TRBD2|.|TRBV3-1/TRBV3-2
TGTGCCAGCAGCCCCGGGGGGGGCGTCACAGATACGCAGTATTTT
CASSPGGGVTDTQYF
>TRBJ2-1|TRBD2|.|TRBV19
TGTGCCAGTAGTATAGAGGGCGGTAGCGGGCCCCCCTTTTTCTTC
CASSIEGGSGPPFFF
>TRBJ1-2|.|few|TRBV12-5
TGTGCTAGTGGCTGGGGGGACTATGGCTACACCTTC
CASGWGDYGYTF
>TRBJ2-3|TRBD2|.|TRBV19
TGTGCCAGTAGTATAGGGGGGGGTAGCGGGAAGGATACGCAGTATTTT
CASSIGGGSGKDTQYF
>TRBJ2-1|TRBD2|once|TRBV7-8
TGTGCCAGCAGCTTAACCCGCCCGGGGGGATCCTACAATGAGCAGTTCTTC
CASSLTRPGGSYNEQFF
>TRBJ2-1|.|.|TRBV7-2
TGTGCCAGCCTTGAAGGGGGTGAGCAGTTCTTC
CASLEGGEQFF
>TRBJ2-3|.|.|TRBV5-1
TGCGCCAGCCAAACGGACCGGGACTCACAAACGCAGTATTTT
CASQTDRDSQTQYF
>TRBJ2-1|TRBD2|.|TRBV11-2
TGTGCCAGCCCGGGGGGGGCCCCGGGGTCCTACAATGAGCAGTTCTTC
CASPGGAPGSYNEQFF
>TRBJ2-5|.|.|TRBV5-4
TGTGCCAGCAGCCCGGGACAGCGGGGGGAGACCCAGTACTTC
CASSPGQRGETQYF
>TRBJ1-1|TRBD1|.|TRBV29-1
TGCAGCGTTGAAGAGGGCAGGGGGAAACCTGAAGCTTTCTTT
CSVEEGRGKPEAFF
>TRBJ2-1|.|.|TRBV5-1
TGCGCCAGCAGCTTGTCACAGCCCAATGAGCAGTTCTTC
CASSLSQPNEQFF
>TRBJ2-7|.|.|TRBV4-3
TGCGCCAGCAGCCAAGATCTTCTGGGAGGCTCCGAGCAGTACTTC
CASSQDLLGGSEQYF
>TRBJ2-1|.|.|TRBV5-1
TGCGCCAGCAGCTTGGGAGGGGGAGGGATGGCGAGCTGGGAGCAGTTCTTC
CASSLGGGGMASWEQFF
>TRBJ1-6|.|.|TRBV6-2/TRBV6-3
TGTGCCAGCAGTAGACTCATTGGAGCCCTCCACTTT
CASSRLIGALHF
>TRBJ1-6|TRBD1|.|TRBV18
TGTGCCAGCTCATCAGAGGACAGGGCTAATTCACCCCTCCACTTT
CASSSEDRANSPLHF
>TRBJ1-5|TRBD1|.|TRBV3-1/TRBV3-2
TGTGCCAGCAGCAACCGGACAGGGTATAGGACAGGGGCGCGGGGGCCCCAGCATTTT
CASSNRTGYRTGARGPQHF
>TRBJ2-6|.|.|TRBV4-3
TGCGCCAGCAGCCAAGGGGGGGCTGGGGCCAACGTCCTGACTTTC
CASSQGGAGANVLTF
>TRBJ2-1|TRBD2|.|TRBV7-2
TGTGCCAGCAACCTGGGGGGGAACAATGAGCAGTTCTTC
CASNLGGNNEQFF
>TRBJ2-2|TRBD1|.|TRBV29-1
TGCAGCGCCCGGAGGGGGACAGGGAACACCGGGGAGCTGTTTTTT
CSARRGTGNTGELFF
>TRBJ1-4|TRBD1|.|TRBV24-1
TGTGCCACCAGTGATCCGGGACAGCTTAATGAAAAACTGTTTTTT
CATSDPGQLNEKLFF
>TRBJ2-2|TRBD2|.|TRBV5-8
TGTGCCAGCAGCTCGCTAGCGGGAGGGCGAGGCACCGGGGAGCTGTTTTTT
CASSSLAGGRGTGELFF
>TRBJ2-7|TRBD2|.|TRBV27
TGTGCCAGCAGTTCGCGACTAGCGGGATCCTACGAGCAGTACTTC
CASSSRLAGSYEQYF
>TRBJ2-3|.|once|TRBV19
TGTGCCAGTAGTACGGGACTTCTCCACACAGATACGCAGTATTTT
CASSTGLLHTDTQYF
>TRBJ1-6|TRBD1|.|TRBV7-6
TGTGCCAGCAGCTTAGGGGCCGGACAGGGGGCTCAACCCCTCCACTTT
CASSLGAGQGAQPLHF
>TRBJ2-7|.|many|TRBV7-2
TGTGCCAGCAGCCCTTACGGGGGCTACGAGCAGTACTTC
CASSPYGGYEQYF
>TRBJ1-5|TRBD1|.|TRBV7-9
TGTGCCAGCAGCTTAGCGCGAGGGACAGGGAGCAATCAGCCCCAGCATTTT
CASSLARGTGSNQPQHF
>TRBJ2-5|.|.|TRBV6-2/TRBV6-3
TGTGCCAGCAGTTACGACGACAGATTTTATGAAGAGACCCAGTACTTC
CASSYDDRFYEETQYF
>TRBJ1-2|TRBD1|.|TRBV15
TGTGCCACCAGAGGACAGGTGCGGGACTATGGCTACACCTTC
CATRGQVRDYGYTF
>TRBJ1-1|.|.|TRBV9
TGTGCCAGCAGCGTTCAGGGAGGGAGAGCTGAAGCTTTCTTT
CASSVQGGRAEAFF
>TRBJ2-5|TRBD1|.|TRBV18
TGTGCCAGCCCCCCGACAGGGGGCGCGGGGGAGACCCAGTACTTC
CASPPTGGAGETQYF
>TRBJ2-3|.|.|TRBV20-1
TGCAGTGCGGAAGGAGGAGATACGCAGTATTTT
CSAEGGDTQYF
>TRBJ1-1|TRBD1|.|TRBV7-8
TGTGCCAGCAGCCGAGGCAGGGGGGACACTGAAGCTTTCTTT
CASSRGRGDTEAFF
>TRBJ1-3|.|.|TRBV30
TGTGCCTGGAGTGTATTGCGCTCTGGAAACACCATATATTTT
CAWSVLRSGNTIYF
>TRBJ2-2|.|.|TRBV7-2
TGTGCCAGCAGCCCCCCGCTAGCGGGACAGGTCGGGGAGCTGTTTTTT
CASSPPLAGQVGELFF
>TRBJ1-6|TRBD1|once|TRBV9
TGTGCCAGCAGCGTAGGACAGGGGCCCCGTTTTTCACCCCTCCACTTT
CASSVGQGPRFSPLHF
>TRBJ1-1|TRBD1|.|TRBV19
TGTGCCAGTAGTATAGGAGGGACAGGGGACACTGAAGCTTTCTTT
CASSIGGTGDTEAFF
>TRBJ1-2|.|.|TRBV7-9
TGTGCCAGCAGCTTAGCGTCTCCCCAAGCCTATGGCTACACCTTC
CASSLASPQAYGYTF
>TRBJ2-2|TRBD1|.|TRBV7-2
TGTGCCAGCAGCCCTGGACAGGGTACCGGGGAGCTGTTTTTT
CASSPGQGTGELFF
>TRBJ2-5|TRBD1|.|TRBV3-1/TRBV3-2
TGTGCCAGCAGCCAAGTGGTCAGGGGGTACCAAGAGACCCAGTACTTC
CASSQVVRGYQETQYF
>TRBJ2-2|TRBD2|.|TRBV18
TGTGCCAGCTCACCACCGGCTAGCGGGGACACCGGGGAGCTGTTTTTT
CASSPPASGDTGELFF
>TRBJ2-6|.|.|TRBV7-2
TGTGCCAGCAGCCCAGCCGGGACTGGGGCCAACGTCCTGACTTTC
CASSPAGTGANVLTF
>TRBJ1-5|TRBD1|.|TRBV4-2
TGTGCCAGCAGCCACGGGACCCGGGACAGGGCCCCCGGGCCCCAGCATTTT
CASSHGTRDRAPGPQHF